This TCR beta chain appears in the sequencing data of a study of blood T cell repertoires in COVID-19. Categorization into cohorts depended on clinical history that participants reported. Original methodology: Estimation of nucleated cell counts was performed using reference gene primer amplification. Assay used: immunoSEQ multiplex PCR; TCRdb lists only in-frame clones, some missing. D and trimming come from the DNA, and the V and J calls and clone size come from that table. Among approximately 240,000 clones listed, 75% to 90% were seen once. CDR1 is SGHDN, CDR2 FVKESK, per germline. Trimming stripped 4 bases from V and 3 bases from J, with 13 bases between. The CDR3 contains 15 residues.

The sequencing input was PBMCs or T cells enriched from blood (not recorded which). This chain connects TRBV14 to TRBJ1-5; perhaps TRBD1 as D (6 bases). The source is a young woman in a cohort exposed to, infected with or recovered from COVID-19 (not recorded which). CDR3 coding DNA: TGTGCCAGCAGCCGGTGGGGACACAACAATCAGCCCCAGCATTTT. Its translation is CASSRWGHNNQPQHF.